These 20 T cell receptor beta chains came from one sample sequenced in a study of blood T cell repertoires in COVID-19. The method was immunoSEQ multiplex PCR; TCRdb's version includes in-frame clones alone and lacks a portion of them. The sample holds approximately 160,000 clones; around four fifths are singletons and the top ten take nearly 8%. Sequenced: PBMCs or T cells enriched from blood (not recorded which). The receptors were gathered from a woman aged 45-65 years who had recovered from COVID-19.

This chain uses TRBV7-9 with TRBJ1-4; 7 bases fit TRBD1. This CDR3 is built from 14 residues. Germline V gene lookup returns CDR1 SEHNR and CDR2 FQNEAQ (reference sequence). The junction had 4 bases not matched to a gene; V was cut back by 2 bases and J by 7 bases. CDR3 residues: CASSLKGAVEKLFF. The CDR3 bases are TGTGCCAGCAGCTTAAAGGGGGCGGTTGAAAAACTGTTTTTT. Looking up the rest from reference TRBV7-9 and TRBJ1-4 gives the full variable domain: DTGVSQNPRHKITKRGQNVTFRCDPISEHNRLYWYRQTLGQGPEFLTYFQNEAQLEKSRLLSDRFSAERPKGSFSTLEIQRTEQGDSAMYLCASSLKGAVEKLFFGSGTQLSVL.

The chain carries TRBV5-1 and TRBJ2-5; maybe TRBD1 (6 bases). Germline loops: CDR1 SGHRS, CDR2 YFSETQ. The CDR3 sequence is 15 residues long. Trimming stripped 4 bases from V and 5 bases from J, with 18 bases between. The CDR3 reads CASSLMSGARETQYF. In DNA, the CDR3 is TGCGCCAGCAGCCTAATGTCAGGGGCAAGGGAGACCCAGTACTTC.

The V call is TRBV9, the J call TRBJ1-1; TRBD1 might be the D (6 bases). V lost 3 bases to trimming and J lost 5 bases, with 11 bases between them. Germline CDR1 is SGDLS and CDR2 is YYNGEE. The CDR3 consists of 13 residues. CDR3 DNA: TGTGCCAGCAGCGCCGGGGGGCAAACTGAAGCTTTCTTT. Encoded protein: CASSAGGQTEAFF.

The J gene is TRBJ2-2, the V gene TRBV4-2; D is perhaps TRBD1 (6 bases). V lost 0 bases and J lost 7, with 12 bases in between. The CDR3 length is 15 residues. Germline assignment: CDR1 LGHNA and CDR2 YNFKEQ. The CDR3 coding sequence is TGTGCCAGCAGCCAAGAAAGCAGGGGCGGCGGGGAGCTGTTTTTT. It is translated as CASSQESRGGGELFF.

The CDR3 reads CASSPSGTATNEKLFF. The CDR3 bases are TGTGCCAGCTCACCATCGGGAACTGCAACTAATGAAAAACTGTTTTTT. V is TRBV18 and J is TRBJ1-4; D not resolved. Trimming removed 2 bases at V and 0 bases at J, with 10 bases between. The CDR3 runs 16 residues. Germline lookup yields CDR1 KGHSH and CDR2 LQKENI.

The chain has TRBV5-1 and TRBJ1-1, with D possibly TRBD1 on 6 matching bases. CDR1 is SGHRS, CDR2 YFSETQ, per germline. Deletions cut 0 bases from V and 1 base from J, with 13 bases between. This CDR3 is built from 16 residues. Here the CDR3 reads CASSLESGTPNTEAFF. CDR3 sequence (DNA): TGCGCCAGCAGCTTGGAGAGTGGGACACCGAACACTGAAGCTTTCTTT.

This chain uses TRBV20-1 with TRBJ2-3; D might be TRBD1 (5 bases). CDR1 is DFQATT, CDR2 SNEGSKA, per germline (reference sequence). Trimming cost V 7 bases and J 8 bases, with 13 bases left between them. CDR3 length: 11 residues. DNA for the CDR3: TGCAGTGTAGGGGTTGTTGGTACGCAGTATTTT. Translated, it gives CSVGVVGTQYF.

This clone was recorded only once. Different DNA sequences within this sample yield the same CDR3. The V gene is TRBV6-2 or TRBV6-3, the J gene TRBJ1-5, with D possibly being TRBD1 (5 bases). The germline V gene encodes CDR1 MNHEY and CDR2 SVGEGT. V was trimmed by 5 bases and J by 7 bases, leaving 9 bases between them. The CDR3 spans 12 residues. This CDR3 is CASSPGHQPQHF. The CDR3 bases are TGTGCCAGCAGTCCAGGGCACCAGCCCCAGCATTTT.

This sequence joins TRBV11-3 and TRBJ1-4; D gene ambiguous. The V end was cut by 5 bases, the J end by 4 bases, with 14 bases between. The CDR3 is 15 residues long. CDR1 is SGHNT, CDR2 YENEEA, per germline. In DNA, the CDR3 is TGTGCCAGCAGCCGGGAGGGCGCGCGTAATGAAAAACTGTTTTTT. This translates into CASSREGARNEKLFF.

The CDR3 DNA sequence: TGTGCCACCAGCAGAGTCTCCTTCCGGGACAGGGTGCTCGACGAGCAGTACTTC. Translating it yields CATSRVSFRDRVLDEQYF. The V gene is TRBV15, the J gene TRBJ2-7; 9 positions agree with TRBD1. The V gene end was trimmed by 1 base and the J gene end by 5 bases; junction bases not matched to a gene: 15. The CDR3 is 18 amino acids. In germline, CDR1 is LNHNV, CDR2 YYDKDF (reference sequence).

This clone turned up a few times. The chain links TRBV29-1 to TRBJ1-2; the D is unclear. Trimming cost V 6 bases and J 5 bases, with 13 bases left between them. The CDR3 is made up of 12 amino acids. CDR1 is SQVTM and CDR2 is ANQGSEA in the germline V gene. CDR3 in amino acids: CSVGDGRYGYTF. CDR3 DNA: TGCAGCGTGGGAGACGGCCGATATGGCTACACCTTC.

The rearrangement joins TRBV9 to TRBJ2-7, with 12 bases matching TRBD2. CDR3 length: 17 residues. CDR1 and CDR2 (germline): SGDLS, YYNGEE. J was trimmed by 2 bases and V by 2 bases; bases with no gene match: 8. This chain's CDR3 is CASSVGLAGPFPYEQYF. CDR3 coding DNA: TGTGCCAGCAGCGTCGGACTAGCGGGACCATTCCCCTACGAGCAGTACTTC. The full variable domain, with the rest looked up from reference TRBV9 and TRBJ2-7, is DSGVTQTPKHLITATGQRVTLRCSPRSGDLSVYWYQQSLDQGLQFLIQYYNGEERAKGNILERFSAQQFPDLHSELNLSSLELGDSALYFCASSVGLAGPFPYEQYFGPGTRLTVT.

The chain links TRBV28 to TRBJ2-7; D is uncertain. With 4 bases removed from V and 3 bases from J, the gap between germline ends came to 7 bases. Germline V lookup: CDR1 MDHEN, CDR2 SYDVKM. The CDR3 totals 12 residues. The CDR3 region has the DNA TGTGCCAGCAGTTCCCAAATCTACGAGCAGTACTTC. It is translated as CASSSQIYEQYF.

This clone was picked up one time. The chain combines TRBV4-2 with TRBJ2-7, with 11 bases that match TRBD1. The CDR3 has 15 amino acids. Per germline, CDR1 LGHNA and CDR2 YNFKEQ. V dropped 4 bases and J dropped 0; count of bases not matched to a gene: 2. The CDR3 region is CASSPGTGGSYEQYF. CDR3 coding DNA: TGTGCCAGCAGCCCCGGGACAGGGGGCTCCTACGAGCAGTACTTC.

The V and J genes are TRBV24-1 and TRBJ2-1; 7 bases agree with TRBD2. This CDR3 comprises 11 residues. The germline V gene encodes CDR1 KGHDR and CDR2 SFDVKD. Losses at the gene ends were 10 bases for V and 8 bases for J; bases not matched to a gene: 4. CDR3 sequence: CATSRGDEQFF. The CDR3 coding sequence is TGTGCCACGAGTCGGGGGGATGAGCAGTTCTTC.

This chain uses TRBV27 with TRBJ1-2; D is perhaps TRBD1 (5 bases). V lost 2 bases and J lost 8, with 12 bases in between. Germline CDR1 is MNHEY and CDR2 is SMNVEV (reference sequence). This CDR3 has 13 residues. As DNA, the CDR3 is TGTGCCAGCAGTTTAGGGGGGAGGGCCGGCTACACCTTC. Amino acid sequence: CASSLGGRAGYTF.

J is TRBJ1-1 and V is TRBV19, with 8 bases that match TRBD1. CDR3 length: 14 residues. V shed 6 bases, J shed 5 bases, and the junction held 8 bases outside the gene matches. The V gene's germline CDR1 is LNHDA and CDR2 SQIVND (reference sequence). CDR3 DNA sequence: TGTGCCAGTAGGACGGACAGGGTAGGGACTGAAGCTTTCTTT. Encoded protein: CASRTDRVGTEAFF.

This chain uses TRBV7-2 with TRBJ2-3; D not certain. Trimming removed 0 bases at V and 5 bases at J, with 6 bases between. CDR1 and CDR2 from the germline V gene are SGHTA and FQGNSA. The CDR3 runs to 13 residues. CDR3 protein: CASSLAFRDTQYF. The CDR3 DNA reads TGTGCCAGCAGCTTAGCGTTTCGAGATACGCAGTATTTT.

The chain employs TRBV4-3 and TRBJ1-2; TRBD1 agrees at 7 bases. There are 16 residues in the CDR3. Germline CDR1 and CDR2: LGHNA and YSLEER. V shed 8 bases and J 2 bases; nucleotides not matched to a gene: 14. CDR3 DNA sequence: TGCGCCAGCTCGGGCCCCACAGGGGCCACCAACTATGGCTACACCTTC. Its translation is CASSGPTGATNYGYTF.

This clone was seen once. The rearrangement joins TRBV5-6 to TRBJ1-5; D possibly corresponds to TRBD1 (6 bases). The germline CDR1 and CDR2 sequences are SGHDT and YYEEEE. The CDR3 is 14 residues long. Trimming cost V 0 bases and J 5 bases, with 9 bases left between them. CDR3 nucleotides: TGTGCCAGCAGCTTGGGGACAGAGTATCAGCCCCAGCATTTT. Its protein product is CASSLGTEYQPQHF.